Listed below are T cell receptor beta chains from one sample, sequenced in a study of blood T cell repertoires in COVID-19. Assay used: immunoSEQ multiplex PCR; TCRdb lists only in-frame clones, some missing. The sample records some 300,000 clones, roughly 90% being singletons. Sequenced input: peripheral blood. All receptors derive from a woman in her forties with COVID-19, enrolled during active disease. The CDR3 runs from the conserved cysteine through the conserved F or W. Clone size, where shown, is once, few, many, or a class for clones that have expanded.

clone_size: NA; v_call: TRBV6-5; cdr3_aa: CASSYSTGTYEQYF
clone_size: NA; v_call: TRBV5-1; cdr3_aa: CASRNGQGWAFF
clone_size: NA; v_call: TRBV4-3; cdr3_aa: CASSHDSQSIIYSSGNTIYF
clone_size: NA; v_call: TRBV7-9; cdr3_aa: CASSLNVDRLYF
clone_size: NA; v_call: TRBV9; cdr3_aa: CASSVQGDYGYTF
clone_size: NA; v_call: TRBV7-7; cdr3_aa: CASSAGGAGANVLTF
clone_size: NA; v_call: TRBV28; cdr3_aa: CASSPIARDSRYGYTF
clone_size: NA; v_call: TRBV6-2/TRBV6-3; cdr3_aa: CASSYRVGNTEAFF
clone_size: NA; v_call: TRBV6-5; cdr3_aa: CASRPTGVTEAFF
clone_size: NA; v_call: TRBV18; cdr3_aa: CASSPPSSAYRNTEAFF
clone_size: NA; v_call: TRBV5-1; cdr3_aa: CASSSTGAGNTIYF
clone_size: NA; v_call: TRBV12-5; cdr3_aa: CASGLGGGTEAFF
clone_size: NA; v_call: TRBV5-1; cdr3_aa: CASRREQGETQYF
clone_size: NA; v_call: TRBV5-1; cdr3_aa: CASSLGRGQETQYF
clone_size: NA; v_call: TRBV12-3/TRBV12-4; cdr3_aa: CASSPGQYGYTF
clone_size: NA; v_call: TRBV7-9; cdr3_aa: CASSPAGTGLSGNTIYF
clone_size: NA; v_call: TRBV7-2; cdr3_aa: CASSLDLAGFQPQHF
clone_size: NA; v_call: TRBV27; cdr3_aa: CASSFLTGANQPQHF
clone_size: NA; v_call: TRBV14; cdr3_aa: CASSHKMNTGELFF
clone_size: few; v_call: TRBV9; cdr3_aa: CASSLTGGIGYTF
clone_size: few; v_call: TRBV28; cdr3_aa: CASSLRGNNQPQHF
clone_size: NA; v_call: TRBV6-5; cdr3_aa: CASSSRDTNYGYTF
clone_size: NA; v_call: TRBV9; cdr3_aa: CASSLGQGATGELFF
clone_size: NA; v_call: TRBV5-6; cdr3_aa: CASSLRLAGLGQPQHF
clone_size: NA; v_call: TRBV2; cdr3_aa: CASSESAGESATQYF
clone_size: NA; v_call: TRBV27; cdr3_aa: CASRPVPRTSEAFF
clone_size: NA; v_call: TRBV19; cdr3_aa: CASSRINRERGYTF
clone_size: once; v_call: TRBV6-1; cdr3_aa: CASSEGRGKAEKLFF
clone_size: NA; v_call: TRBV27; cdr3_aa: CASRSGGTYEQYF
clone_size: once; v_call: TRBV18; cdr3_aa: CASSPVGRLAGAASYEQYF
clone_size: NA; v_call: TRBV6-5; cdr3_aa: CASSQWTGDYEQYF
clone_size: NA; v_call: TRBV6-2/TRBV6-3; cdr3_aa: CASSYGGYAGDTQYF
clone_size: NA; v_call: TRBV6-4; cdr3_aa: CASSRAGRGADTQYF
clone_size: NA; v_call: TRBV7-6; cdr3_aa: CASSSRTGANWPYEQYF
clone_size: NA; v_call: TRBV13; cdr3_aa: CASKREPMNTEAFF
clone_size: once; v_call: TRBV28; cdr3_aa: CASSLYTETGSSYEQYF
clone_size: NA; v_call: TRBV5-1; cdr3_aa: CASSSSGTPIEQYF
clone_size: NA; v_call: TRBV9; cdr3_aa: CASSLLADYNSPLHF
clone_size: NA; v_call: TRBV28; cdr3_aa: CASSLPATGKLPLHF
clone_size: NA; v_call: TRBV5-1; cdr3_aa: CASSFSGGGTDTQYF
clone_size: NA; v_call: TRBV7-9; cdr3_aa: CASSLFYRGPSSYNSPLHF
clone_size: NA; v_call: TRBV5-6; cdr3_aa: CASSLSGTGDPYGYTF